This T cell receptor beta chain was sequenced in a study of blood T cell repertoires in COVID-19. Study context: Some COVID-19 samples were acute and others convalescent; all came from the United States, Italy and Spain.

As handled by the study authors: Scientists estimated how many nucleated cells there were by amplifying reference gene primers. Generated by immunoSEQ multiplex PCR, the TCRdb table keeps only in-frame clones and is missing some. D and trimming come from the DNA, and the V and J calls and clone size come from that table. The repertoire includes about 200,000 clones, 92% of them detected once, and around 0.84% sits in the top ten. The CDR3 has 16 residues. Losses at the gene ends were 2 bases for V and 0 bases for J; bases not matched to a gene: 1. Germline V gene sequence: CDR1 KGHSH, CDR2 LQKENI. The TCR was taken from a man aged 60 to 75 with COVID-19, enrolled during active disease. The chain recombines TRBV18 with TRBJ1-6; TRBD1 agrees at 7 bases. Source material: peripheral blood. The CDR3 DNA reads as TGTGCCAGCTCACCATGGGACAGCTCCTATAATTCACCCCTCCACTTT. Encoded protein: CASSPWDSSYNSPLHF.